The clone carrying this T cell receptor (beta chain) showed up just once. The data belong to a study of OX40 agonist ivuxolimab in advanced cancers. The assay was immunoSEQ multiplex PCR, and TCRdb's table has in-frame clones only and misses some. The sample has about 100,000 clones, around 93% seen once. Per germline, CDR1 MDHEN and CDR2 SYDVKM. This CDR3 contains 11 residues. V trimming: 10 bases; J trimming: 6 bases; junction bases outside the gene matches: 6. The source was CD4+ or CD8+ T cells sorted from blood, collected in a trial of the OX40 agonist ivuxolimab. The chain recombines TRBV28 with TRBJ2-7; TRBD1 matches at 7 bases. This TCR was recovered from an adult with an advanced solid tumor such as melanoma, head and neck, liver or kidney cancer. This CDR3 is CATLGTAEQYF. The DNA for the CDR3 is TGTGCCACTCTTGGGACAGCCGAGCAGTACTTC.